This T cell receptor beta chain was identified during a study of T-cell reconstitution after alpha-beta-depleted transplantation in children. Preparation of the TCRbeta library involved a method that used unique molecular identifiers. TCRdb reanalysed the PCR reads using MiXCR and keeps one entry per CDR3 protein. Of over 85,000 distinct CDR3 sequences in the sample, about 7.5% are singletons; the top ten hold around 15%. Study results and caveats: Diversity and T-cell counts at one year after transplant derived mostly from new T cells.

This clonotype was counted between two and nine times. Its antigen is unknown. The sample was PBMCs, taken before TCRalphabeta/CD19-depleted stem cell transplant. This TCR came from a boy under 10 years old with acute lymphoblastic leukemia, due to receive a stem cell transplant.

The CDR3 DNA sequence: TGTGCCAGCAGCCCCTCCCGAGTCACTGAAGCTTTCTTT. Translating gives CASSPSRVTEAFF. The chain employs TRBV3-1 and TRBJ1-1; no firm D call. V was pared by 4 bases and J by 4 bases, with 10 bases between. The V gene's germline CDR1 is LGHDT and CDR2 YNNKEL (reference sequence). This CDR3 comprises 13 residues.